This T cell receptor (beta chain) derives from a study of blood T cell repertoires in COVID-19. Using immunoSEQ multiplex PCR, the repertoire was profiled, and TCRdb retains in-frame clones only, with some absent. The data contain more than 150,000 clones, approximately 88% of them singletons. This CDR3 spans 18 amino acids. The V gene's germline CDR1 is SGHTA and CDR2 FQGNSA. J gave up 2 bases and V 1 base, and 7 bases lay outside the gene matches. The sample taken for sequencing was peripheral blood. The receptor was isolated from a woman aged 60-75 years with acute or convalescent COVID-19. The V and J genes are TRBV7-2 and TRBJ2-6, with 8 bases matching TRBD2. As DNA, the CDR3 is TGTGCCAGCAGCTTAGTCGCGGGGGGCGTACCTGGGGCCAACGTCCTGACTTTC. The encoded protein is CASSLVAGGVPGANVLTF.